The next 12 T cell receptor beta chains were all read from a single sample in a study of early T cells in non-severe SARS-CoV-2 infection. TCRdb independently ran MiXCR on the 5' RACE reads; one entry per CDR3 protein. This sample has about 33,000 distinct CDR3 sequences, with approximately 5% found just once. The sequenced material came from whole blood. These receptors all come from an adult who was a healthcare worker with PCR-confirmed SARS-CoV-2 infection or an uninfected control (not recorded which).

This clonotype came up many times. The V gene is TRBV4-1, the J gene TRBJ2-7; TRBD2 agrees at 8 bases. CDR1 and CDR2 (germline): MGHRA, YSYEKL. This CDR3 spans 15 amino acids. J lost 2 bases, V lost 3 bases, and 6 bases had no gene match. DNA for the CDR3: TGCGCCAGCAGCCAGGCTAGCGGGTCGACCTACGAGCAGTACTTC. This encodes CASSQASGSTYEQYF.

The chain carries TRBV29-1 and TRBJ2-2; D may correspond to TRBD1 or TRBD2 (5 bases each). The CDR3 extends over 14 amino acids. Deletions cut 4 bases from V and 2 bases from J, with 11 bases between. The germline CDR1 and CDR2 sequences are SQVTM and ANQGSEA. CDR3 in DNA: TGCAGCGTTGGGGGACGGTTAAACACCGGGGAGCTGTTTTTT. This gives the protein CSVGGRLNTGELFF.

This rearrangement joins TRBV12-3 or TRBV12-4 to TRBJ2-3; tentatively, D is TRBD1 (6 bases). The CDR3 spans 15 residues. V lost 8 bases and J lost 6, with 21 bases in between. The DNA for the CDR3 is TGTGCCAGCCAGCCAGGGGATTCCTTTTTGGATACGCAGTATTTT. Its translation is CASQPGDSFLDTQYF.

At least ten counts were recorded for this clonotype. The DNA for the CDR3 is TGTGCCAGCAGCACAGTTAGCAATCAGCCCCAGCATTTT. It specifies CASSTVSNQPQHF. The genes are TRBV7-3 and TRBJ1-5, with unresolved D. With 5 bases removed from V and 0 bases from J, the gap between germline ends came to 5 bases. Germline CDR1 is SGHTA and CDR2 is FQGTGA. This CDR3 spans 13 amino acids.

This clonotype occurred many times. The CDR3 sequence: CASCTTYPSSYNEQFF. In nucleotides, the CDR3 is TGTGCCAGCTGTACTACTTACCCGAGCTCCTACAATGAGCAGTTCTTC. The chain has TRBV6-1 and TRBJ2-1; D uncertain. Trimming left V 8 bases short and J 0 bases short, with 17 bases between. CDR3 length: 16 residues. CDR1 and CDR2 from the germline V gene are MNHNS and SASEGT.

This clonotype was picked up many times. The chain uses TRBV6-2 or TRBV6-3 and TRBJ2-7; 7 bases agree with TRBD1. The CDR3 has 15 residues. Trimming removed 7 bases from V and 2 bases from J; junction bases left unmatched: 11. CDR1 and CDR2 (germline): MNHEY, SVGEGT. CDR3 sequence: CASNPRPDRPYEQYF. The CDR3 DNA follows: TGTGCCAGCAACCCCCGCCCGGACAGGCCCTACGAGCAGTACTTC.

This clonotype has ten or more counts. The chain joins TRBV10-3 to TRBJ2-7, with D possibly TRBD1 on 6 matching bases. V was trimmed by 6 bases and J by 1 base, leaving 10 bases between them. The CDR3 loop spans 13 amino acids. Germline lookup yields CDR1 ENHRY and CDR2 SYGVKD. The CDR3 spells CAIRQGQSYEQYF. CDR3 in DNA: TGTGCCATCAGACAAGGACAGTCCTACGAGCAGTACTTC.

There are many counts of this clonotype. The chain uses TRBV6-5 and TRBJ1-6, with 7 bases aligning to TRBD1. Germline loops: CDR1 MNHEY, CDR2 SVGAGI. This CDR3 region has 14 residues. Losses at the gene ends were 6 bases for V and 10 bases for J; bases not matched to a gene: 9. The CDR3 DNA reads as TGTGCCAGCAGCAAAACAGGGGAAGGGTCACCCCTCCACTTT. As protein: CASSKTGEGSPLHF.

Ten or more counts support this clonotype. The chain recombines TRBV19 with TRBJ2-7, with D hard to call. The germline gives CDR1 LNHDA, CDR2 SQIVND (reference sequence). The V end was cut by 1 base, the J end by 2 bases, with 12 bases between. The CDR3 has 15 residues. CDR3 bases: TGTGCCAGTAGTATAGGGACCGAGAACCCCTACGAGCAGTACTTC. Amino acid sequence: CASSIGTENPYEQYF.

This clonotype was observed at least ten times. The rearrangement links TRBV7-8 to TRBJ1-5; 8 bases map to TRBD1. With V trimmed by 6 bases and J by 4 bases, 8 bases remained unmatched. Germline loops: CDR1 SGHVS, CDR2 FQNEAQ. This CDR3 has 15 residues. Written as DNA, the CDR3 is TGTGCCAGCAGACCCGACAGGGGCAGTAATCAGCCCCAGCATTTT. Protein sequence: CASRPDRGSNQPQHF.

This clonotype was picked up many times. The V call is TRBV12-3 or TRBV12-4, the J call TRBJ2-1, with a possible D match to TRBD1 (5 bases). The CDR3 sequence is 15 residues long. V lost 5 bases, J lost 4 bases, and 15 bases lay in between. The CDR3 DNA is TGTGCCAGCAGTCTAAGGGGTGCTGAGTACAATGAGCAGTTCTTC. Translated, it gives CASSLRGAEYNEQFF.

This clonotype was detected many times. This chain connects TRBV10-3 to TRBJ1-1; D might be TRBD1 (5 bases). The ends were cut back, 0 bases at V and 8 bases at J, with 7 bases in the middle. Germline lookup yields CDR1 ENHRY and CDR2 SYGVKD. The CDR3 extends over 12 amino acids. CDR3 residues: CAISESGPEAFF. CDR3 DNA: TGTGCCATCAGTGAGTCGGGACCCGAAGCTTTCTTT.